This T cell receptor beta chain was documented in a study of shared clonotypes between healthy human individuals. Concerning this clone: The antigen is unknown.

Germline CDR1 is SGHTA and CDR2 is FQGNSA. CDR3 size: 15 residues. The junction had 6 bases not matched to a gene; V was cut back by 3 bases and J by 5 bases. Study results and caveats: Sorted-subset sequencing was shown by rarefaction to be incomplete despite large depth.

The healthy adult donors were HIV-negative and reported no recent acute infections or vaccinations. Clones were sequenced by immunoSEQ multiplex PCR, and TCRdb holds only the in-frame ones, with some missing. The sample contains more than 150,000 clones, around 63% of which appear only once. The origin of this receptor is a young man in good health. The sequenced sample consisted of memory CD4+ T cells sorted from blood. Specified subset: CD45RA-negative fraction. The chain recombines TRBV7-2 with TRBJ2-5, with 10 bases fitting TRBD2. The CDR3 DNA follows: TGTGCCAGCAGCTTTGGAGCGGGAGGGGGCGAGACCCAGTACTTC. This translates into CASSFGAGGGETQYF.